This entry features one TCR beta chain sequence. The assay was immunoSEQ multiplex PCR, and TCRdb's table has in-frame clones only and misses some. The sample gives roughly 250,000 clones, 65% to 85% of which show up once; approximately 8.6% is in the top ten. The CDR3 has 11 amino acids. With 8 bases removed from V and 12 bases from J, the gap between germline ends came to 14 bases. CDR1 MNHEY and CDR2 SVGAGI come from the germline V gene. This record comes from a study of blood T cell repertoires in COVID-19. Overall study context: COVID-19 samples, acute and convalescent, were from the United States, Italy and Spain. Sources were T cells, B-cell-depleted T cells, or PBMCs; the material itself was cDNA or gDNA.

This rearrangement joins TRBV6-5 to TRBJ2-1; D call uncertain. This sequence was found in a man aged 35 to 55 with active or convalescent COVID-19. Sequenced sample: peripheral blood. DNA of the CDR3: TGTGCCAGCTGGCTTCCACCTAGGCAGTTCTTC. As protein: CASWLPPRQFF.